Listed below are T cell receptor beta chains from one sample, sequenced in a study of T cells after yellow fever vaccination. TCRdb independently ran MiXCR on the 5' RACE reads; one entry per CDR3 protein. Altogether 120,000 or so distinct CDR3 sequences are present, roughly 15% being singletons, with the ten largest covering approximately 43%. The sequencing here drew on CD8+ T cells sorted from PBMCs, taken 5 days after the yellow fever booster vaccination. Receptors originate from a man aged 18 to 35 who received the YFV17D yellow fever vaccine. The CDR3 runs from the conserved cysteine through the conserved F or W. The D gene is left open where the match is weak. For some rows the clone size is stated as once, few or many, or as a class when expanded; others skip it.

TGTGCCAGCAGCGAACGGGACAGGGGGCGGAATTCACCCCTCCACTTT | CASSERDRGRNSPLHF | TRBJ1-6 | - | TRBD1 | TRBV5-6
TGTGCCAGCAGACCAAGGACAGGGGGGGATGGCTACACCTTC | CASRPRTGGDGYTF | TRBJ1-2 | - | TRBD1 | TRBV7-9
TGTGCCAGCAGTTTCCCATACGAAGACACTGAAGCTTTCTTT | CASSFPYEDTEAFF | TRBJ1-1 | - | - | TRBV6-2/TRBV6-3
TGTGCCAGCAGCTTGGAGGGGCCTTCGGGCACTGAAGCTTTCTTT | CASSLEGPSGTEAFF | TRBJ1-1 | - | - | TRBV5-4
TGTGCCATCGGCCCCTCGCGGAACTCCTACAATGAGCAGTTCTTC | CAIGPSRNSYNEQFF | TRBJ2-1 | few | - | TRBV10-3
TGTGCCAGCACCTACCGGGCCCCGAACACTGAAGCTTTCTTT | CASTYRAPNTEAFF | TRBJ1-1 | few | - | TRBV6-2/TRBV6-3
TGTGCCAGCAGCAAACCCGGGGACGATTACGAGCAGTACTTC | CASSKPGDDYEQYF | TRBJ2-7 | - | - | TRBV7-2
TGCGCCAGCAGTCACGGGGCCGGGGAGCTGTTTTTT | CASSHGAGELFF | TRBJ2-2 | few | - | TRBV23-1
TGTGCCAGCAGTTACTCAGCGGGGAATGAGCAGTTCTTC | CASSYSAGNEQFF | TRBJ2-1 | many | TRBD2 | TRBV6-5
TGTGCCATCAGTGACCCTGGACTAGCAGTAGCCAAAAACATTCAGTACTTC | CAISDPGLAVAKNIQYF | TRBJ2-4 | few | TRBD2 | TRBV10-3
TGTGCCAGCAGCCACCCATCGGAGAGGGGGGATGAAAAACTGTTTTTT | CASSHPSERGDEKLFF | TRBJ1-4 | - | - | TRBV4-2
TGTGCCAGCAGTTTCTCTCAACCGACGTCGCAAGGGGATGAAAAACTGTTTTTT | CASSFSQPTSQGDEKLFF | TRBJ1-4 | - | - | TRBV12-3/TRBV12-4
TGTGCCAGCAGCGCTGCCGGGACAGGGGGGAATGAGCAGTTCTTC | CASSAAGTGGNEQFF | TRBJ2-1 | - | TRBD1 | TRBV9
TGTGCCAGCAGCTTGGCTAGCGGGATTCCCCAAGAGACCCAGTACTTC | CASSLASGIPQETQYF | TRBJ2-5 | many | TRBD2 | TRBV5-6
TGTGCCAGCAGCTTCCTAGCGGGGGGCTCCACCTACGAGCAGTACTTC | CASSFLAGGSTYEQYF | TRBJ2-7 | - | TRBD2 | TRBV7-9
TGCGCCAGCAGCCAATACCCCGGGGCCGCCTACGAGCAGTACTTC | CASSQYPGAAYEQYF | TRBJ2-7 | few | - | TRBV4-3
TGTGCCAGCAGTCCCGAGACTAGCGGGGGGCGGGATACGCAGTATTTT | CASSPETSGGRDTQYF | TRBJ2-3 | few | TRBD2 | TRBV12-3/TRBV12-4
TGTGCCAGTAGCCACGTTCGTAGGCTAATGAACACTGAAGCTTTCTTT | CASSHVRRLMNTEAFF | TRBJ1-1 | few | - | TRBV19